These T cell receptor beta chains were read from a single sample in a study of human T cells and chemical hapten exposure. A single record per CDR3 protein comes from TCRdb applying MiXCR to the RACE reads. The sample includes about 110,000 distinct CDR3 sequences, about a tenth of them seen just once. This material consisted of whole blood, taken in connection with sensitization to the hapten diphenylcyclopropenone (DPC). These receptors were collected from a woman between 35 and 50 years old with alopecia areata. Some clones in this sample may be carry-over from other donors' samples. The CDR3 runs from the conserved cysteine through the conserved F or W. D genes are given only for firm matches. A row's size may be missing; if present it is once, few, many or a size class.

TRBJ2-7,many,TRBV27,-,CASSFPGYLSYEQYF,TGTGCCAGCAGTTTTCCAGGGTACCTCTCCTACGAGCAGTACTTC
TRBJ1-6,few,TRBV9,-,CASSVSGDPNSPLHF,TGTGCCAGCAGCGTATCGGGGGACCCAAATTCACCCCTCCACTTT
TRBJ1-3,many,TRBV28,-,CASQTPGNTIYF,TGTGCCAGCCAGACACCAGGAAACACCATATATTTT
TRBJ2-3,many,TRBV21-1,-,CANSGLAPRDTQYF,TGTGCCAACTCGGGACTAGCCCCCCGCGATACGCAGTATTTT
TRBJ1-2,few,TRBV3-1,-,CASSQAGHYGYTF,TGTGCCAGCAGTCAAGCAGGGCATTATGGCTACACCTTC
TRBJ2-3,-,TRBV18,-,CASSPAAPRDTQYF,TGTGCCAGCTCACCAGCGGCCCCCCGCGATACGCAGTATTTT
TRBJ2-1,few,TRBV7-6,-,CASSLDRRSGNEQFF,TGTGCCAGCAGCTTAGACAGGCGAAGCGGCAATGAGCAGTTCTTC
TRBJ1-2,-,TRBV18,-,CASSPSGAARLYGYTF,TGTGCCAGCTCACCGTCTGGCGCCGCCCGACTCTATGGCTACACCTTC
TRBJ1-3,many,TRBV20-1,TRBD1,CSARDPGGEPGNTIYF,TGCAGTGCTAGAGACCCAGGGGGCGAGCCTGGAAACACCATATATTTT
TRBJ1-2,-,TRBV20-1,-,CSASMGAANYGYTF,TGCAGTGCTAGTATGGGGGCGGCTAACTATGGCTACACCTTC
TRBJ2-1,many,TRBV2,-,CASTLTYEQFF,TGTGCCAGCACTCTCACATATGAGCAGTTCTTC
TRBJ2-1,many,TRBV5-5,TRBD2,CASSLVTSAGNEQFF,TGTGCCAGCAGCTTGGTAACTAGCGCGGGTAATGAGCAGTTCTTC
TRBJ1-5,many,TRBV28,TRBD1,CASSLGGQGDQPQHF,TGTGCCAGCAGTTTAGGTGGACAGGGCGATCAGCCCCAGCATTTT
TRBJ1-1,-,TRBV18,-,CASSPIEANTEAFF,TGTGCCAGCTCACCAATCGAAGCGAACACTGAAGCTTTCTTT
TRBJ2-1,many,TRBV5-8,TRBD1,CASSLGQGGYNEQFF,TGTGCCAGCAGCTTGGGACAGGGGGGATACAATGAGCAGTTCTTC
TRBJ1-2,many,TRBV9,-,CASSVAGQNGMNYGYTF,TGTGCCAGCAGCGTAGCCGGACAGAATGGGATGAACTATGGCTACACCTTC
TRBJ2-1,-,TRBV10-3,-,CASGQRRFINEQFF,TGTGCCAGTGGACAACGGAGGTTCATCAATGAGCAGTTCTTC
TRBJ1-5,many,TRBV18,-,CASSPRELDQPQHF,TGTGCCAGCTCACCAAGGGAACTGGATCAGCCCCAGCATTTT
TRBJ2-3,many,TRBV30,-,CAWSVQADTQYF,TGTGCCTGGAGTGTACAGGCAGATACGCAGTATTTT
TRBJ1-2,-,TRBV20-1,-,CSAEPWDGYTF,TGCAGTGCTGAACCTTGGGATGGCTACACCTTC
TRBJ1-2,many,TRBV28,-,CASSIPVQGSRDGYTF,TGTGCCAGCAGTATCCCCGTGCAGGGAAGTAGAGATGGCTACACCTTC
TRBJ2-3,many,TRBV15,TRBD2,CATSEPSGGRDTQYF,TGTGCCACCAGCGAGCCTAGCGGGGGCCGAGATACGCAGTATTTT
TRBJ2-2,many,TRBV6-4,TRBD2,CASSALGGISTGELFF,TGTGCCAGCAGCGCCCTCGGGGGGATCAGCACCGGGGAGCTGTTTTTT
TRBJ2-1,-,TRBV7-2,TRBD1,CASSGQGSYNEQFF,TGTGCCAGCAGCGGACAGGGGTCCTACAATGAGCAGTTCTTC